The clone carrying this T cell receptor beta chain turned up a few times. CDR1 SEHNR and CDR2 FQNEAQ come from the germline V gene (reference sequence). The germline V and J ends were trimmed by 1 base and 4 bases, with 16 bases remaining between them. The CDR3 sequence is 17 residues long. These data are taken from a study of cytotoxic CD8 clonotypes in ibrutinib-treated CLL. TCRdb keeps only in-frame clones here, not all; method: immunoSEQ multiplex PCR. The table lists approximately 57,000 clones, 55% to 65% of them singletons, with over 20% in the top ten. Source: PBMCs, taken after 24 months of ibrutinib treatment. The sequence was obtained from a human donor with chronic lymphocytic leukemia. V gene TRBV7-9 combines with J gene TRBJ2-2, with a possible D match to TRBD2 (6 bases). In DNA, the CDR3 is TGTGCCAGCAGCTTAGTGTTGGCGGGATGGGGCACCGGGGAGCTGTTTTTT. Translated: CASSLVLAGWGTGELFF.